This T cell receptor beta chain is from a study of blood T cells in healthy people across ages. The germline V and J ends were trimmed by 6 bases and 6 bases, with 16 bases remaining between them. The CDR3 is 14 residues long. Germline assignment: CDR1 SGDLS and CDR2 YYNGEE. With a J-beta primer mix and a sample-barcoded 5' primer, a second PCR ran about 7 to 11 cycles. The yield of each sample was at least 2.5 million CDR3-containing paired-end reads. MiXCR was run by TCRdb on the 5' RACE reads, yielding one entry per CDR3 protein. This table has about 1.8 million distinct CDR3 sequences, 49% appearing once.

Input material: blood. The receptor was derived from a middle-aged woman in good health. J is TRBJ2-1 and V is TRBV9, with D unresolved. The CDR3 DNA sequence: TGTGCCAGCACGGCTCCGGTCGGTACCAATGAGCAGTTCTTC. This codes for CASTAPVGTNEQFF.